The next 22 T cell receptor beta chains were all read from a single sample in a study of cytomegalovirus exposure and HLA in healthy donors. The PCR was carried out with 60 Vbeta primers and 13 Jbeta primers. Profiled with immunoSEQ multiplex PCR; TCRdb holds only in-frame clones, not every one. The sample yields roughly 48,000 clones, around two thirds seen once. The sample was PBMCs. The origin of the receptors is a woman aged 25 to 39 in good health and CMV-seronegative.

The chain is built from TRBV15 and TRBJ2-1; TRBD1 aligns across 8 bases. The CDR3 sequence is 15 residues long. J was trimmed by 1 base and V by 8 bases; bases with no gene match: 7. Germline values: CDR1 LNHNV, CDR2 YYDKDF (reference sequence). The chain's CDR3 is CATSKDRESYNEQFF. In DNA, the CDR3 is TGTGCCACCTCAAAGGACAGGGAATCCTACAATGAGCAGTTCTTC.

This clone was counted between two and nine times. The chain is built from TRBV19 and TRBJ2-1; D possibly corresponds to TRBD2 (6 bases). Germline V lookup: CDR1 LNHDA, CDR2 SQIVND (reference sequence). Trimming took off 7 bases at V and 4 bases at J, with 14 bases between the two ends. The CDR3 length is 14 residues. The CDR3 DNA sequence: TGTGCCAGTACAGGACTTGGGACTTACAATGAGCAGTTCTTC. Translation: CASTGLGTYNEQFF.

The V call is TRBV28, the J call TRBJ1-2; the D is unclear. Germline V gene lookup returns CDR1 MDHEN and CDR2 SYDVKM. V lost 4 bases, J lost 8 bases, and 14 bases lay in between. The CDR3 has 13 amino acids. CDR3: CASSSEAGSGYTF. CDR3 nucleotides: TGTGCCAGCAGTTCGGAGGCGGGGTCGGGCTACACCTTC.

CDR3 nucleotides: TGTGCCAGCAGCCAACTAACCTTAGGTACCTACGAGCAGTACTTC. Protein product: CASSQLTLGTYEQYF. The V and J genes are TRBV11-2 and TRBJ2-7; no clear D. Trimming left V 5 bases short and J 2 bases short, with 16 bases between. CDR1 SGHAT and CDR2 FQNNGV come from the germline V gene. The CDR3 is 15 amino acids.

The genes are TRBV7-9 and TRBJ2-7; D is perhaps TRBD1 (5 bases). The CDR3 has 14 amino acids. Germline values: CDR1 SEHNR, CDR2 FQNEAQ (reference sequence). Trimming pared 4 bases from V and 6 bases from J, leaving 16 bases between. The DNA of the CDR3 is TGTGCCAGCAGCTCAAGCTCCGGAAGGGGCGAGCAGTACTTC. Translation: CASSSSSGRGEQYF. Full variable domain (missing parts from reference TRBV7-9 and TRBJ2-7): DTGVSQNPRHKITKRGQNVTFRCDPISEHNRLYWYRQTLGQGPEFLTYFQNEAQLEKSRLLSDRFSAERPKGSFSTLEIQRTEQGDSAMYLCASSSSSGRGEQYFGPGTRLTVT.

The chain combines TRBV11-3 with TRBJ1-4; D not resolved. The CDR3 extends over 15 amino acids. The V and J ends lost 0 bases and 7 bases respectively, with 12 bases between them. Germline V lookup: CDR1 SGHNT, CDR2 YENEEA. The CDR3 loop is CASSLDTVNGEKLFF. In nucleotides, the CDR3 is TGTGCCAGCAGCTTAGACACGGTAAATGGTGAAAAACTGTTTTTT. Based on the CDR3 plus reference TRBV11-3 and TRBJ1-4, the full variable domain is EAGVVQSPRYKIIEKKQPVAFWCNPISGHNTLYWYLQNLGQGPELLIRYENEEAVDDSQLPKDRFSAERLKGVDSTLKIQPAELGDSAVYLCASSLDTVNGEKLFFGSGTQLSVL.

V usage is TRBV18 and J usage is TRBJ1-4, with 8 bases aligning to TRBD1. From germline, CDR1 is KGHSH and CDR2 LQKENI. Trimming took 2 bases from V and 8 from J; bases not matched to a gene: 7. The CDR3 runs 15 residues. The CDR3 is CASSPSGGAKEKLFF. For the CDR3, the DNA is TGTGCCAGCTCACCATCAGGGGGCGCAAAAGAAAAACTGTTTTTT.

The chain carries TRBV7-9 and TRBJ1-1, with TRBD1 as a possible D gene (6 bases). Germline CDR1 reads SEHNR; CDR2 reads FQNEAQ (reference sequence). The CDR3 length is 14 residues. Deletions cut 2 bases from V and 2 bases from J, with 9 bases between. CDR3 protein: CASSLPGHNTEAFF. CDR3 DNA: TGTGCCAGCAGCTTACCGGGACATAACACTGAAGCTTTCTTT.

This clone was seen more than once but under ten times. The chain combines TRBV6-6 with TRBJ2-2; D is uncertain. Germline CDR1 reads MNHNY; CDR2 reads SVGAGI (reference sequence). V shed 4 bases and J shed 5 bases, with 5 bases lying between them. This CDR3 has 12 amino acids. The CDR3 here is CASSSRTGELFF. For the CDR3, the DNA is TGTGCCAGCAGTTCTAGAACCGGGGAGCTGTTTTTT.

This clone showed up just once. The DNA of the CDR3 is TGTGCCAGCAGCTTACCGGGACAGGGGAGGGAGACCCAGTACTTC. It encodes CASSLPGQGRETQYF. The rearrangement links TRBV7-9 to TRBJ2-5; 10 bases map to TRBD1. V was pared by 2 bases and J by 5 bases, with 5 bases of the junction left unmatched. The CDR3 covers 15 residues. Per germline, CDR1 SEHNR and CDR2 FQNEAQ (reference sequence).

The genes are TRBV2 and TRBJ2-2; maybe TRBD2 (6 bases). Per the germline V gene, CDR1 is SNHLY and CDR2 is FYNNEI. The V gene lost 3 bases and the J gene lost 14 bases, with 13 bases spanning the gap. There are 12 residues in the CDR3. The CDR3 bases are TGTGCCAGCAGTGAGCGGGATGGGCGACTGTTTTTT. Its translation is CASSERDGRLFF.

V gene TRBV6-1 combines with J gene TRBJ1-6; D not certain. V was trimmed by 0 bases and J by 7 bases, leaving 7 bases between them. Per germline, CDR1 MNHNS and CDR2 SASEGT. The CDR3 extends over 14 amino acids. Written as DNA, the CDR3 is TGTGCCAGCAGTGAAGCGATCGAGAATTCACCCCTCCACTTT. Translated, it gives CASSEAIENSPLHF.

The chain joins TRBV29-1 to TRBJ2-7; 7 bases fit TRBD2. The V gene end was trimmed by 5 bases and the J gene end by 4 bases; junction bases not matched to a gene: 8. The CDR3 sequence is 13 residues long. The germline gives CDR1 SQVTM, CDR2 ANQGSEA. CDR3 nucleotide sequence: TGCAGCGTTCTCGTGTCTAGCGGATACGAGCAGTACTTC. It is translated as CSVLVSSGYEQYF.

The gene calls are TRBV5-3 and TRBJ1-1, with a weak D call TRBD1 (5 bases). TRBV5-3 is placed among ORFs of uncertain function. Trimming cost V 5 bases and J 0 bases, with 20 bases left between them. CDR3 length: 17 amino acids. Written as DNA, the CDR3 is TGTGCCAGAAGTTACGGTGGGCAGGCGGACATGAACACTGAAGCTTTCTTT. It is translated as CARSYGGQADMNTEAFF.

This rearrangement joins TRBV6-5 to TRBJ1-2; 7 nucleotides line up with TRBD1. J was trimmed by 8 bases and V by 7 bases; bases with no gene match: 13. The length of the CDR3 is 14 residues. Germline V gene sequence: CDR1 MNHEY, CDR2 SVGAGI. CDR3 nucleotide sequence: TGTGCCAGCACTAGGACAGGAGGGAATAACGGCTACACCTTC. Its protein is CASTRTGGNNGYTF.

The chain's CDR3 is CASSLSTRTDTQYF. Written as DNA, the CDR3 is TGCGCCAGCAGCTTGAGTACGCGGACAGATACGCAGTATTTT. The rearrangement uses TRBV5-1 and TRBJ2-3; D is ambiguous. The CDR3 loop spans 14 amino acids. Trimming took off 1 base at V and 3 bases at J, with 9 bases between the two ends. Germline CDR1 reads SGHRS; CDR2 reads YFSETQ.

The DNA for the CDR3 is TGTGCCACCAGCAGAGATCGGGACAGGGTATGGGGTGGCTACACCTTC. Translating gives CATSRDRDRVWGGYTF. The chain recombines TRBV15 with TRBJ1-2; 9 nucleotides align to TRBD1. The CDR3 is 16 residues long. Germline lookup yields CDR1 LNHNV and CDR2 YYDKDF (reference sequence). V dropped 0 bases and J dropped 7; count of bases not matched to a gene: 9.

This chain's CDR3 is CASSSAGRDYEQYF. Written as DNA, the CDR3 is TGTGCCAGCAGTTCCGCCGGGAGAGACTACGAGCAGTACTTC. The rearrangement joins TRBV28 to TRBJ2-7; tentative D call: TRBD2 (6 bases). CDR3 length: 14 residues. V shed 4 bases and J shed 3 bases, with 13 bases lying between them. CDR1 and CDR2 (germline): MDHEN, SYDVKM.

This clone is deemed medium-sized. The V call is TRBV20-1, the J call TRBJ2-1; possible D gene TRBD2, 6 bases. This CDR3 has 11 amino acids. V gave up 0 bases and J gave up 10 bases, with 7 bases separating them. Germline V gene data show CDR1 as DFQATT and CDR2 as SNEGSKA (reference sequence). As DNA, the CDR3 is TGCAGTGCTAGAGATCGGGGGGAGCAGTTCTTC. It yields the protein CSARDRGEQFF.

The V gene is TRBV29-1, the J gene TRBJ2-7; the D is unclear. Germline-derived CDR1 and CDR2 are SQVTM and ANQGSEA. Between the trimmed V and J ends, which lost 2 bases and 3 bases, there was a span of 17 bases. This CDR3 contains 15 residues. This CDR3 reads CSVERRGRTNYEQYF. DNA for the CDR3: TGCAGCGTTGAAAGGCGAGGCAGAACTAACTACGAGCAGTACTTC.

This rearrangement joins TRBV5-1 to TRBJ2-7; D might be TRBD2 (7 bases). Germline lookup yields CDR1 SGHRS and CDR2 YFSETQ. Trimming removed 7 bases at V and 2 bases at J, with 13 bases between. The CDR3 length is 13 residues. CDR3 nucleotides: TGCGCCAGCGGGGCGGGGGCGGCCTACGAGCAGTACTTC. Its protein product is CASGAGAAYEQYF.

In DNA, the CDR3 is TGCAGCGTTGAACCGGACAGGGCTGAAACTGAAGCTTTCTTT. It encodes CSVEPDRAETEAFF. The V call is TRBV29-1, the J call TRBJ1-1; 8 nucleotides line up with TRBD1. With V trimmed by 2 bases and J by 5 bases, 7 bases remained unmatched. The germline CDR1 and CDR2 sequences are SQVTM and ANQGSEA. This CDR3 has 14 amino acids.